This TCR beta chain appears in the sequencing data of a study of T-cell reconstitution after alpha-beta-depleted transplantation in children. V lost 6 bases and J lost 6; bases outside the gene matches: 9. This CDR3 has 13 amino acids. Germline CDR1 reads DFQATT; CDR2 reads SNEGSKA (reference sequence). Library preparation (for TCRbeta) was performed with unique molecular identifiers. MiXCR, applied by TCRdb to the PCR reads, yields one record per CDR3 protein. The sample carries hundreds of thousands of distinct CDR3 sequences, roughly 17% recorded once. This clonotype was observed at least ten times.

The chain carries TRBV20-1 and TRBJ2-3; 7 bases are a match to TRBD2. Sample: PBMCs from the stem cell graft donor, taken from the stem cell graft. The receptor's source is a human donor who donated a stem cell graft to a child with acute myeloid leukemia. CDR3 sequence reads: CSAIIGGMDTQYF. The CDR3 DNA reads as TGCAGTGCCATAATCGGGGGGATGGATACGCAGTATTTT.